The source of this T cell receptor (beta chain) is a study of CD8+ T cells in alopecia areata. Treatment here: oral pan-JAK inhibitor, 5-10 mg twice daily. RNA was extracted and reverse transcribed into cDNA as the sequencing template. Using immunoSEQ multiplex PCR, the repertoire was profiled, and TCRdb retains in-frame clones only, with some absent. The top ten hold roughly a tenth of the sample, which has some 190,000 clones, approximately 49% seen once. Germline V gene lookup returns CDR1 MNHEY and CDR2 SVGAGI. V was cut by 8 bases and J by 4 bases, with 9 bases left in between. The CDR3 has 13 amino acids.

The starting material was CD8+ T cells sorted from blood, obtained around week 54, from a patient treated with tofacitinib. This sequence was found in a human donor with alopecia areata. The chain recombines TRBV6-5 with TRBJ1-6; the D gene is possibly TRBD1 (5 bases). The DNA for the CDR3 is TGTGCCAGCTCCCGGGGGTATAATTCACCCCTCCACTTT. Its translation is CASSRGYNSPLHF.